This T cell receptor beta chain was sequenced for a study of shared clonotypes between healthy human individuals. Study-wide points: Naive subsets generally had larger estimated richness than memory subsets. Owing to a small donor count, the genetic and exposure-history diversity represented was limited. Against clonotypes common to all four donors, non-shared ones had lower generation probabilities.

The CDR3 sequence is 14 residues long. Germline assignment: CDR1 SGHTA and CDR2 FQGNSA. Trimming took off 4 bases at V and 5 bases at J, with 13 bases between the two ends. Deep-level running was used for the assay. Method: immunoSEQ multiplex PCR; TCRdb's copy keeps in-frame clones and lacks some. The sample comprises over 2 million clones, around 93% of which are singletons, and roughly 0.34% rests with the top ten. This clone was detected once. The antigen remains unidentified. Source material: naive CD4+ T cells from PBMCs. Indicated subset: CD45RA+ positively selected. This chain joins TRBV7-2 and TRBJ2-3; D gene uncertain. The sequence was obtained from a man between 18 and 35 years old in good health. Some clones in this sample may be carry-over from other donors' samples. The CDR3 loop reads CASSSPDTIDTQYF. Written as DNA, the CDR3 is TGTGCCAGCAGCTCCCCAGACACCATAGATACGCAGTATTTT.